This TCR beta chain was identified in a study of cytomegalovirus exposure and HLA in healthy donors. About the study: An early release of data contained around 80 million unique TCRs, which came from HLA-typed donors. Findings of the study overall: For most subjects, TCR beta sequences were reported to predict HLA-A and HLA-B alleles with accuracy.

The CDR3 spans 14 residues. The V end lost 4 bases, the J end lost 1 base, and 8 bases lay between the germline ends. Germline V gene lookup returns CDR1 LNHNV and CDR2 YYDKDF (reference sequence). PCR involved 60 Vbeta and 13 Jbeta primers. Some clones are missing from TCRdb's copy, which holds only in-frame ones; the method was immunoSEQ multiplex PCR. Among about 160,000 clones, about 72% were seen once, and the ten largest hold roughly 3.7%. This clone was counted once. Its cognate antigen is unknown. The gene calls are TRBV15 and TRBJ1-3; D may be TRBD1 (5 bases). Sequencing input: PBMCs. This TCR was sampled from a man aged 25 to 45 in good health and CMV-seropositive. The DNA of the CDR3 is TGTGCCACCAGCACTCAGGGTTCTGGAAACACCATATATTTT. This gives the protein CATSTQGSGNTIYF.